This T cell receptor beta chain stems from a study of blood T cell repertoires in COVID-19. About the study: Collection of acute and convalescent COVID-19 samples took place in the United States, Italy and Spain.

Original processing methods: Nucleated cell number was recorded as an estimate derived from reference gene primer amplification. Profiled with immunoSEQ multiplex PCR; TCRdb holds only in-frame clones, not every one. The DNA was the basis for D and trimming; V, J and clone size are from that table. Among over 130,000 clones listed, roughly 85% were seen once. V was trimmed by 6 bases and J by 4 bases, leaving 7 bases between them. Germline V gene data show CDR1 as LNHDA and CDR2 as SQIVND (reference sequence). The CDR3 loop spans 12 amino acids. Sequencing input: peripheral blood. The chain combines TRBV19 with TRBJ2-1, with D unresolved. The clonotype comes from a man in his forties or fifties with acute or convalescent COVID-19. CDR3 sequence (DNA): TGTGCCAGTAGCGCCCGGTACAATGAGCAGTTCTTC. Its translation: CASSARYNEQFF.